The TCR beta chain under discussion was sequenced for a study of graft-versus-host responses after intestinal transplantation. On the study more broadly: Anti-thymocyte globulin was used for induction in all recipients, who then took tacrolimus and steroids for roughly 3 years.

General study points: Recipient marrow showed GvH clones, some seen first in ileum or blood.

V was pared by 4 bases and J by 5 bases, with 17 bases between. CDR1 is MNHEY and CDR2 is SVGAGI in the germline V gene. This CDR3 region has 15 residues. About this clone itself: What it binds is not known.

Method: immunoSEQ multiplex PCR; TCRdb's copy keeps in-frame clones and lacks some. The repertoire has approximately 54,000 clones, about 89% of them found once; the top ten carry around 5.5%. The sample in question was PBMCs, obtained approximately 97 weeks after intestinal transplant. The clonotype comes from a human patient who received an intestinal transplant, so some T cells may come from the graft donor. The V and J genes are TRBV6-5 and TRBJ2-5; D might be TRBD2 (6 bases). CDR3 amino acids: CASSSPGGGRETQYF. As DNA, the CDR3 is TGTGCCAGCAGTTCCCCCGGTGGAGGGAGGGAGACCCAGTACTTC.